These 22 T cell receptor beta chains were sequenced from one sample in a study of graft-versus-host responses after intestinal transplantation. Sequenced by immunoSEQ multiplex PCR; TCRdb stores in-frame clones only, minus some. The sample carries 35,000 to 40,000 clones, roughly four fifths recorded once. The specimen comprised PBMCs, sampled about 990 days after transplant. Receptors were obtained from a human patient who received an intestinal transplant, so some T cells may come from the graft donor.

The chain employs TRBV27 and TRBJ1-1; D not certain. The CDR3 contains 14 residues. Germline values: CDR1 MNHEY, CDR2 SMNVEV (reference sequence). V lost 4 bases to trimming and J lost 3 bases, with 12 bases between them. The CDR3 sequence: CASSSSLGHTEAFF. CDR3 nucleotide sequence: TGTGCCAGCAGTTCAAGTTTAGGGCACACTGAAGCTTTCTTT.

This chain links TRBV5-5 with TRBJ2-7; TRBD2 matches at 12 bases. V lost 5 bases, J lost 4 bases, and 10 bases stayed unmatched. The CDR3 loop spans 16 amino acids. Germline values: CDR1 SGHKS, CDR2 YYEKEE (reference sequence). The CDR3 bases are TGTGCCAGCAGTTCCTCTAGCGGGAGGGCCCCATACGAGCAGTACTTC. This translates into CASSSSSGRAPYEQYF.

This clone has a single count. One end of the junction is discordant with germline, which a read error may explain. The sample holds other DNA sequences that translate to the same CDR3. The chain joins TRBV7-2 to TRBJ2-7; tentatively, D is TRBD1 (6 bases). This CDR3 contains 16 residues. CDR1 and CDR2 from the germline V gene are SGHTA and FQGNSA. CDR3 sequence (DNA): TGTGCCAGCAGCTCCCCCGACAGGTCACGTACCTACGAGCAATACTTC. Translating gives CASSSPDRSRTYEQYF.

This clone was found once. CDR3 protein: CASSLVAGFPDTQYF. For the CDR3, the DNA is TGTGCCAGCAGCTTAGTGGCAGGATTCCCCGATACGCAGTATTTT. J is TRBJ2-3 and V is TRBV7-6, with D uncertain. The CDR3 contains 15 residues. The germline V gene has CDR1 SGHVS and CDR2 FNYEAQ. V shed 1 base and J shed 6 bases, with 14 bases lying between them.

This clone was counted a few times. The rearrangement uses TRBV2 and TRBJ2-5, with a possible D match to TRBD1 (7 bases). This CDR3 has 16 amino acids. V was clipped by 8 bases and J by 2 bases, with 21 bases between them. Germline V gives CDR1 SNHLY, CDR2 FYNNEI. CDR3 protein: CASSYNRGGSQETQYF. The CDR3 region has the DNA TGTGCCAGCTCGTACAACAGGGGAGGAAGTCAAGAGACCCAGTACTTC.

The chain joins TRBV28 to TRBJ1-2; 7 positions agree with TRBD1. Germline CDR1 MDHEN, CDR2 SYDVKM. V was pared by 7 bases and J by 5 bases, with 10 bases of the junction left unmatched. The CDR3 length is 14 residues. The CDR3 region has the DNA TGTGCCAGCATCTCTGCAGGGGGAGAGTATGGCTACACCTTC. The encoded protein is CASISAGGEYGYTF.

The gene calls are TRBV4-2 and TRBJ2-6; 7 bases match TRBD1. The CDR3 has 17 residues. Germline lookup yields CDR1 LGHNA and CDR2 YNFKEQ. V lost 0 bases, J lost 0 bases, and 2 bases stayed unmatched. The DNA for the CDR3 is TGTGCCAGCAGCCAAGAGGGACAGAGCTCTGGGGCCAACGTCCTGACTTTC. This codes for CASSQEGQSSGANVLTF.

The chain uses TRBV2 and TRBJ1-1; TRBD1 agrees at 8 bases. CDR3 size: 12 residues. Germline-derived CDR1 and CDR2 are SNHLY and FYNNEI. The V segment lost 9 bases and the J segment 6 bases; nucleotides outside the gene matches: 6. Here the CDR3 DNA reads TGTGCCAGTAAACAGGGGGTCTCTGAAGCTTTCTTT. Translating it yields CASKQGVSEAFF.

The V and J genes are TRBV7-9 and TRBJ2-1; 7 bases align to TRBD2. V trimming: 3 bases; J trimming: 5 bases; junction bases outside the gene matches: 1. The germline CDR1 and CDR2 sequences are SEHNR and FQNEAQ (reference sequence). This CDR3 region has 13 residues. CDR3 residues: CASSLRGNNEQFF. The CDR3 DNA is TGTGCCAGCAGCTTGCGGGGGAACAATGAGCAGTTCTTC.

The sample holds one count of this clone. The genes are TRBV19 and TRBJ1-5; 7 bases are shared with TRBD1. Germline V lookup: CDR1 LNHDA, CDR2 SQIVND (reference sequence). V gave up 4 bases and J gave up 3 bases; unmatched junction bases: 3. The CDR3 has 14 residues. The CDR3 DNA reads as TGTGCCAGTAGTAAGGACAGGCCCAATCAGCCCCAGCATTTT. Its translation is CASSKDRPNQPQHF.

This clone is labeled medium-sized (0.01 to 0.1%). The chain is built from TRBV7-6 and TRBJ2-2; the D is unclear. V was cut by 3 bases and J by 6 bases, with 8 bases left in between. The CDR3 is 13 residues long. Germline V lookup: CDR1 SGHVS, CDR2 FNYEAQ. The CDR3 nucleotides read TGTGCCAGCAGCTTGTCGGCTGCCGGGGAGCTGTTTTTT. Translation: CASSLSAAGELFF. The entire variable domain, with the rest obtained from reference TRBV7-6 and TRBJ2-2, is as follows: GAGVSQSPRYKVTKRGQDVALRCDPISGHVSLYWYRQALGQGPEFLTYFNYEAQQDKSGLPNDRFSAERPEGSISTLTIQRTEQRDSAMYRCASSLSAAGELFFGEGSRLTVL.

The chain employs TRBV28 and TRBJ2-7; D possibly corresponds to TRBD2 (6 bases). Germline lookup yields CDR1 MDHEN and CDR2 SYDVKM. The CDR3 runs to 14 residues. V was clipped by 9 bases and J by 0 bases, with 15 bases between them. CDR3: CASLRTGSSYEQYF. In DNA form, the CDR3 reads TGTGCCAGTCTTCGGACCGGGAGCTCCTACGAGCAGTACTTC.

This clone was picked up a small number of times. The chain joins TRBV2 to TRBJ1-4; D unclear. This CDR3 comprises 10 residues. The germline CDR1 and CDR2 sequences are SNHLY and FYNNEI. V was trimmed by 3 bases and J by 7 bases, leaving 0 bases between them. The DNA for the CDR3 is TGTGCCAGCAGTGATGAAAAACTGTTTTTT. Translation gives CASSDEKLFF.

J is TRBJ2-1 and V is TRBV21-1; the tabulated D call, TRBD2, remains unverified against the DNA. TRBV21-1 is deemed a pseudogene. CDR3 length: 15 residues. CDR3 DNA: TGTGCCAGCAGCAAAGCGGGAACTAGCGGGAGTAGTCAGTTCTTC. It specifies CASSKAGTSGSSQFF.

V usage is TRBV18 and J usage is TRBJ2-7; D is perhaps TRBD2 (5 bases). This CDR3 is 15 amino acids long. V was cut by 6 bases and J by 1 base, with 16 bases left in between. CDR1 KGHSH and CDR2 LQKENI come from the germline V gene. DNA for the CDR3: TGTGCCAGCTCCCCCGGATTCGGACTGTCCTACGAGCAGTACTTC. It encodes CASSPGFGLSYEQYF.

The chain uses TRBV6-5 and TRBJ1-1; 7 bases agree with TRBD1. The germline V gene has CDR1 MNHEY and CDR2 SVGAGI. V was clipped by 1 base and J by 6 bases; unmatched bases: 5. This CDR3 region has 14 residues. The CDR3 nucleotides are TGTGCCAGCAGTTACTTCAGGGGGAGGGCTGAAGCTTTCTTT. Translating gives CASSYFRGRAEAFF.

This chain links TRBV6-1 with TRBJ1-5; perhaps TRBD1 as D (6 bases). CDR3 length: 15 amino acids. CDR1 is MNHNS and CDR2 is SASEGT in the germline V gene. V was shortened by 0 bases and J by 7 bases, with 13 bases between the two germline ends. Written as DNA, the CDR3 is TGTGCCAGCAGTGAAGCGCTGGGGGGGCGCCAGCCCCAGCATTTT. It specifies CASSEALGGRQPQHF.

This clone is categorized as medium-sized. The gene calls are TRBV6-1 and TRBJ2-1; TRBD2 matches at 10 bases. The trim removed 8 bases at V and 4 bases at J, leaving 8 bases unmatched. Germline assignment: CDR1 MNHNS and CDR2 SASEGT. The CDR3 spans 15 residues. The CDR3 region has the DNA TGTGCCAGCCAACTTCTAGCGGGGGCATACAATGAGCAGTTCTTC. It yields the protein CASQLLAGAYNEQFF.

The chain has TRBV6-6 and TRBJ1-4; 7 bases line up with TRBD1. In germline, CDR1 is MNHNY, CDR2 SVGAGI (reference sequence). The CDR3 totals 15 residues. J lost 7 bases, V lost 2 bases, and 7 bases had no gene match. In DNA form, the CDR3 reads TGTGCCAGCAGTTACGGCAGGGACAGTGGTGAAAAACTGTTTTTT. Amino acid sequence: CASSYGRDSGEKLFF.

The V and J genes are TRBV7-2 and TRBJ1-2, with D possibly matching TRBD1 (5 bases). The CDR3 sequence is 14 residues long. CDR1 and CDR2 (germline): SGHTA, FQGNSA. The V and J ends lost 2 bases and 5 bases respectively, with 12 bases between them. DNA of the CDR3: TGTGCCAGCAGCTTATTCGGGGGGTCTTATGGCTACACCTTC. Translation gives CASSLFGGSYGYTF.

This clone occurred a few times. This chain connects TRBV5-4 to TRBJ2-3, with TRBD1 identical over 8 bases. The germline CDR1 and CDR2 sequences are SGHNT and YYREEE (reference sequence). The CDR3 length is 15 residues. After removal of 5 bases from V and 4 bases from J, the junction contained 9 bases not matched to a gene. The CDR3 sequence: CASSSGQGFSDTQYF. CDR3 bases: TGTGCCAGCAGTTCCGGACAGGGCTTCTCAGATACGCAGTATTTT.

The chain links TRBV20-1 to TRBJ2-7; no firm D call. Germline CDR1 DFQATT, CDR2 SNEGSKA (reference sequence). V was trimmed by 5 bases and J by 7 bases, leaving 9 bases between them. CDR3 size: 10 residues. CDR3: CSARPREQYF. The CDR3 DNA reads TGCAGTGCTCGTCCCAGGGAGCAGTACTTC.